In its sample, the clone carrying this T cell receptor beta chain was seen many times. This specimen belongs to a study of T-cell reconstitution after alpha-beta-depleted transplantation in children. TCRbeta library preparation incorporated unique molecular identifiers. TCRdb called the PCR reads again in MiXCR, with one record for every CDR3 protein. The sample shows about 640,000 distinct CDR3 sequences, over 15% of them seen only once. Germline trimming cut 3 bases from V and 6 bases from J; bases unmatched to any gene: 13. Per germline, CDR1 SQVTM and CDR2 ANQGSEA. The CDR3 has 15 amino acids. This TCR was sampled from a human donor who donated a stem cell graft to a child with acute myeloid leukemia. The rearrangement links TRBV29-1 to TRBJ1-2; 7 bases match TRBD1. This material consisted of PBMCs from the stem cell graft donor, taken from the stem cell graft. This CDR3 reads CSVDGGQQGRHGYTF. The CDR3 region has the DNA TGCAGCGTTGATGGGGGCCAACAGGGGAGGCATGGCTACACCTTC.